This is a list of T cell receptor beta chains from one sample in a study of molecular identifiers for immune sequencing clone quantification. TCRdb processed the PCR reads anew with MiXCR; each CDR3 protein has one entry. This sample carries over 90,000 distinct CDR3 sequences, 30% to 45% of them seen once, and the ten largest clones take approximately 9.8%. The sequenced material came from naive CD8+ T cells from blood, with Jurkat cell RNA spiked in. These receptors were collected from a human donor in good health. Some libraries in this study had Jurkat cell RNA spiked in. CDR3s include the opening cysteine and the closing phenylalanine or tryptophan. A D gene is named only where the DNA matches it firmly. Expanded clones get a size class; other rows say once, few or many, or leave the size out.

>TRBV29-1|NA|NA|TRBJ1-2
TGCAGCGTCCCCCTGGGGGAAAGCTACACCTTC
CSVPLGESYTF
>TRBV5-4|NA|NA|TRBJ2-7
TGTGCCAGCAGCTTGTGGCCGGGGTATAGCTCCTACGAGCAGTACTTC
CASSLWPGYSSYEQYF
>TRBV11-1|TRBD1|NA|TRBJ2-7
TGTGCCAGCAGCTCGGACAGGGAAGCCCACGAGCAGTACTTC
CASSSDREAHEQYF
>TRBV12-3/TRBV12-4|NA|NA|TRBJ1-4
TGTGCCAGCAGTTTCGCTACAGGAGGGGGGGATGGGGAAAAACTGTTTTTT
CASSFATGGGDGEKLFF
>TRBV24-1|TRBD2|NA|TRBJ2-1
TGTGCCACCAGTCCAAGAGTTGGGGAGGGCCTGGATGAGCAGTTCTTC
CATSPRVGEGLDEQFF
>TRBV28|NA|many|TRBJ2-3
TGTGCCAGCAGTGGGAGATATACAGATACGCAGTATTTT
CASSGRYTDTQYF
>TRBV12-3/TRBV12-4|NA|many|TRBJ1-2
TGTGCCAGCAGTTTAGGTTCTGGCTACACCTTC
CASSLGSGYTF
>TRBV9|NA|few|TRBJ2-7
TGTGCCAGCAGCGCGGGAGCGGTGCTAGCTCACGAGCAGTACTTC
CASSAGAVLAHEQYF
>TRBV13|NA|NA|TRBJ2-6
TGTGCCAGCAGCTTAACAGACTCTGGGGCCAACGTCCTGACTTTC
CASSLTDSGANVLTF
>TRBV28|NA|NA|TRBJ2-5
TGTGCCAGCAGTTTCGTTTTAACGGCGGGGAGTACCCAAGAGACCCAGTACTTC
CASSFVLTAGSTQETQYF
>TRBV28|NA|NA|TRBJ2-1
TGTGCCAGCAGTTTCACAGGCGTCCGGTCGGGAGAGCAGTTCTTC
CASSFTGVRSGEQFF
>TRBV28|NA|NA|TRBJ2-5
TGTGCCAGCATACCGACAGGCTGGGTGACCCAGTACTTC
CASIPTGWVTQYF
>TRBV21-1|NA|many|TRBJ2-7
TGTGCCAGCAGCAAATCCCCGCAGGACTACTCTTTTGAGCAGTACTTC
CASSKSPQDYSFEQYF
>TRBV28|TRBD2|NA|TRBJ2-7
TGTGCCAGCATCCCGGGGGGAGGCGAGCAGTACTTC
CASIPGGGEQYF
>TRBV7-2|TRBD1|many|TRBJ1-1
TGTGCCAGCAGCGCGACCGGGACAGGGTTTTTTGAAGCTTTCTTT
CASSATGTGFFEAFF
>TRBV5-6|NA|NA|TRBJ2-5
TGTGCCAGCAGCTTATTCCCAGGAACGTACCAAGAGACCCAGTACTTC
CASSLFPGTYQETQYF
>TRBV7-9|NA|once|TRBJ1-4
TGTGCCAGCAGCCCGTCGAGGACAACTAATGGAATACTGTTTTTT
CASSPSRTTNGILFF
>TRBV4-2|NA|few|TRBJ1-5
TGTGCCAGCAGCCAAGATTCAGGGCGCGGGAGCAATCAGCCCCAGCATTTT
CASSQDSGRGSNQPQHF
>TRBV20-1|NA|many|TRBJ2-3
TGCAGTGCTAGAAGTGGGGAGAGCACAGATACGCAGTATTTT
CSARSGESTDTQYF
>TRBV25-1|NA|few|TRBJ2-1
TGTGCCAGCAGTGAAGCCCTGCCTCCGTATGAGCAGTTCTTC
CASSEALPPYEQFF
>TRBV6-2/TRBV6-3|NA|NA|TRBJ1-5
TGTGCCAGCAGCCCCGGACGTGTCTCGACCCAGCATTTT
CASSPGRVSTQHF
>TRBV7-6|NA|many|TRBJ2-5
TGTGCCAGCAGCTCCCCGTATCAAGAGACCCAGTACTTC
CASSSPYQETQYF
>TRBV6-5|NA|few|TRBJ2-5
TGTGCCACAAGCACCCAGGGGACAACAGAGACCCAGTACTTC
CATSTQGTTETQYF
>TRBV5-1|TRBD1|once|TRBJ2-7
TGCGTCAGCACGCAGGGACAGGTCGACTACGAGCAGTACTTC
CVSTQGQVDYEQYF
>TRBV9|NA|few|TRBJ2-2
TGTGCCAGCAGCGTAGAGGGTAGCGGGAACACCGGGGAGCTGTTTTTT
CASSVEGSGNTGELFF
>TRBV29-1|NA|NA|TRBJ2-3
TGCAGCGTCCCCGTAGCGGCCCCTAGCACAGATACGCAGTATTTT
CSVPVAAPSTDTQYF
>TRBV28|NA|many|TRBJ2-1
TGTGCCAGCAGTTTCAGCGTCGGGGGGCAGTTCTTC
CASSFSVGGQFF
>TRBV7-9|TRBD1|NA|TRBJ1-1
TGTGCCAGCAGCCGAGAACAGGGGTGGAACACTGAAGCTTTCTTT
CASSREQGWNTEAFF
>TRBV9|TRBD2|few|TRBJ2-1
TGTGCCAGCAGATCAACTAGCGGGAGCCTGGGTGAGCAGTTCTTC
CASRSTSGSLGEQFF
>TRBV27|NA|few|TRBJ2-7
TGTGCCAGCAGTGCCGGGACCGAGCAGTACTTC
CASSAGTEQYF
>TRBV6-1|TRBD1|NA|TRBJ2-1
TGTGCCAATGGACAGGGGGCAGATGAGCAGTTCTTC
CANGQGADEQFF
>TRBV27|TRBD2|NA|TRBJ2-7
TGTGCCAGCAGCCCTAGCGGGTCCTCCTACGAGCAGTACTTC
CASSPSGSSYEQYF
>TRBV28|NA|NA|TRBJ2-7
TGTGCCAGCACCTGGGACACCTCCTACGAGCAGTACTTC
CASTWDTSYEQYF
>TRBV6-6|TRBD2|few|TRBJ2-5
TGTGCCAGCAGTTACTCGGCGGGGGGCGATAAAGAGACCCAGTACTTC
CASSYSAGGDKETQYF
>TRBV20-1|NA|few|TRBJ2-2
TGCAGTGCCTGGGACTCTTTCTCCACCGGGGAGCTGTTTTTT
CSAWDSFSTGELFF
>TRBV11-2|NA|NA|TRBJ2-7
TGTGCCAGCAGCCCGAGTGGGGGCGCGAGCTCCTACGAGCAGTACTTC
CASSPSGGASSYEQYF
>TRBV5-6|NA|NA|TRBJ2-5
TGTGCCAGCAGCCAAGGGGGGACCCAGTACTTC
CASSQGGTQYF
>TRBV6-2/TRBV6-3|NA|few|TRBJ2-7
TGTGCCAGCAGTTATGGGGGCTCCTACGAGCAGTACTTC
CASSYGGSYEQYF
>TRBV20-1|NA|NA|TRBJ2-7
TGCAGTGCTAGAGATTGGTCGGGCAGATCCTACGAGCAGTACTTC
CSARDWSGRSYEQYF
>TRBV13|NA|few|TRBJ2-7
TGTGCCAGCAGCTCCTCGATCCGGACCGGAGGCTCCTACGAGCAGTACTTC
CASSSSIRTGGSYEQYF
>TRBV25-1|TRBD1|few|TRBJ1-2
TGTGCCAGCAGTGAACGACAGGGAGCCAACTATGGCTACACCTTC
CASSERQGANYGYTF
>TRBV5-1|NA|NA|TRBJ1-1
TGCGCCAGCAGCTTGCCATCTCTATGGGGTTGGGGTGCGAACACTGAAGCTTTCTTT
CASSLPSLWGWGANTEAFF
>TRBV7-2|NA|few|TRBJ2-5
TGTGCCAGCAGCTTAGGCGGCGGCTTTGGAGTAGAGACCCAGTACTTC
CASSLGGGFGVETQYF
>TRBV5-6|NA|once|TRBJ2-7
TGTGCCAGCACGCCGGCGGGGATCCACGAGCAGTACTTC
CASTPAGIHEQYF
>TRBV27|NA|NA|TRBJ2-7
NA
CASSSSSGTGYSHEQYF
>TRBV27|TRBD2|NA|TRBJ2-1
TGTGCCAGCAGTTCAGGACTAGCGGAGACCTACAATGAGCAGTTCTTC
CASSSGLAETYNEQFF
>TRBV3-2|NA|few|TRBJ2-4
TGTGCCAGCAGCCCCGGGACAACCTTAGCCAAAAACATTCAGTACTTC
CASSPGTTLAKNIQYF
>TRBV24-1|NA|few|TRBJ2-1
TGTGCCACCAGTGTTACGGGAATGGGTGAGCAGTTCTTC
CATSVTGMGEQFF
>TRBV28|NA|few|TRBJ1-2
TGTGCCAGCAGTTTAGTCAGGTCCAATGGCTACACCTTC
CASSLVRSNGYTF
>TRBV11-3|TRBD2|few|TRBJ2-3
TGTGCCAGCAGCTTAGATTCGGTAGCGGGAGCCCCACCAGATACGCAGTATTTT
CASSLDSVAGAPPDTQYF
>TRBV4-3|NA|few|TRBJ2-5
TGCGCCAGCAGCCAAGACTGGCAGGGTGTTGAGACCCAGTACTTC
CASSQDWQGVETQYF
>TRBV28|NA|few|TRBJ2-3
TGTGCCAGCAGTGGTGGGCGGCCGCTTAGCACAGATACGCAGTATTTT
CASSGGRPLSTDTQYF
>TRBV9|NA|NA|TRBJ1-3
NA
CASSFGEGTGNTKYF
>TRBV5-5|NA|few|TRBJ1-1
TGTGCCAGCACCTTTCGCCCGATAAACACTGAAGCTTTCTTT
CASTFRPINTEAFF
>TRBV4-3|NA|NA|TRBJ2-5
TGCGCCAGCAGCCAAGGGGAGACAGCAGGAGAGACCCAGTACTTC
CASSQGETAGETQYF
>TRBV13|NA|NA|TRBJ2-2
TGTGCCAGCAGCTCCGAAGGACAGAGGACCACCGGGGAGCTGTTTTTT
CASSSEGQRTTGELFF
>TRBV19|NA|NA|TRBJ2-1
TGTGCCAGTAGCAAAGGTCTAGCCTCCTACAATGAGCAGTTCTTC
CASSKGLASYNEQFF
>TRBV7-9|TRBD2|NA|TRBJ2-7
TGTGCCAGCAGCTCGATAGCGGGAGGGGTGTACGAGCAGTACTTC
CASSSIAGGVYEQYF